Only a few counts were recorded for the clone carrying this T cell receptor (beta chain). Its target is unknown. V dropped 0 bases and J dropped 0 bases, with 8 bases sitting between them. This CDR3 region has 15 residues. CDR1 and CDR2 (germline): MGHRA, YSYEKL. This entry comes from a study of post-analysis software for immune sequencing data. Study outcomes and limitations: Controls significantly exceeded multiple sclerosis patients in normalized Chao1 diversity. A few TRBV segments (TRBV5-6, TRBV5-1 and TRBV20-1 among them) occurred more frequently in patients than in controls.

Each TCR beta cDNA library carried unique molecular identifiers. T cells numbering about 0.85 to 11 million gave rise to around 460,000 cDNA molecules. Using its own MiXCR run on the PCR reads, TCRdb lists one record per CDR3 protein. The sample contains hundreds of thousands of distinct CDR3 sequences, roughly 45% of which appear only once. The source material was blood. The rearrangement uses TRBV4-1 and TRBJ1-2; the D is unclear. This TCR came from a girl aged 5-17 years with multiple sclerosis. CDR3 loop: CASSQDREANYGYTF. The DNA for the CDR3 is TGCGCCAGCAGCCAAGATCGGGAAGCTAACTATGGCTACACCTTC.